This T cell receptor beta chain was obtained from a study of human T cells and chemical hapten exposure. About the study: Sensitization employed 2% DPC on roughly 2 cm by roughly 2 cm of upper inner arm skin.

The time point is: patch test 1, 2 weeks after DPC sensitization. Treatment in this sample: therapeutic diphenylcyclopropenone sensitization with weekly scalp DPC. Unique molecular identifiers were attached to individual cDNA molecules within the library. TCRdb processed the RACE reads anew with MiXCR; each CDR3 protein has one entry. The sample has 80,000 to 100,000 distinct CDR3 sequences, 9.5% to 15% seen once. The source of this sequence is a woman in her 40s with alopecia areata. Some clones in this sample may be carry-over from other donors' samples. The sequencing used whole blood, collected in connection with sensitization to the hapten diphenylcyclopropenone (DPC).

In DNA form, the CDR3 reads TGCGCCAGCAGTGAGTCGCGGATGGGGGATCACAATGAGCAGTTCTTC. Amino acids: CASSESRMGDHNEQFF. This chain connects TRBV10-2 to TRBJ2-1; TRBD1 or TRBD2 may be the D gene (5 bases each). Trimming shortened V by 0 bases and J by 5 bases, and 14 bases separated the two germline ends. CDR3 length equals 16 residues. Germline CDR1 reads WSHSY; CDR2 reads SAAADI.